Listed below are T cell receptor beta chains from one sample, sequenced in a study of T-cell reconstitution after alpha-beta-depleted transplantation in children. One entry per CDR3 protein, called by TCRdb with MiXCR from the PCR reads. The sample includes 600,000 or so distinct CDR3 sequences, 20% to 25% of them seen just once. The specimen was PBMCs, mostly from graft donor cells, collected 360 days after TCRalphabeta/CD19-depleted stem cell transplant. These receptors were taken from a boy under two years old who had a stem cell transplant for acute myeloid leukemia, so the T cells may come from the graft donor. The conserved cysteine and the conserved F or W are not part of the CDR3 here.

J gene: TRBJ2-1
V gene: TRBV20-1
CDR3 protein: SARTYEQF

J gene: TRBJ1-1
V gene: TRBV7-9
CDR3 protein: ASSHRDRGNTEAF

J gene: TRBJ1-3
V gene: TRBV6-1
CDR3 protein: ASLGASSGNTIY

J gene: TRBJ2-7
V gene: TRBV5-1
CDR3 protein: ASSFNTVTPWGSYEQY

J gene: TRBJ2-6
V gene: TRBV12-3/TRBV12-4
CDR3 protein: ASSLDRPRSGADVLT

J gene: TRBJ1-1
V gene: TRBV21-1
CDR3 protein: ASSKVRHRGGTEAF

J gene: TRBJ2-7
V gene: TRBV20-1
CDR3 protein: SASPSGVTYEQY

J gene: TRBJ2-3
V gene: TRBV5-1
CDR3 protein: ASSSEGNTDTQY

J gene: TRBJ2-1
V gene: TRBV7-2
CDR3 protein: ASSFPGRRRGGFTKPYNEQF

J gene: TRBJ2-7
V gene: TRBV10-3
CDR3 protein: AISLTRGQGASEQY

J gene: TRBJ2-1
V gene: TRBV20-1
CDR3 protein: SALGQNEQF

J gene: TRBJ2-1
V gene: TRBV13
CDR3 protein: ASSLGRAGPYYNEQF

J gene: TRBJ2-1
V gene: TRBV28
CDR3 protein: ASSSRGPNEQF

J gene: TRBJ2-3
V gene: TRBV10-1
CDR3 protein: ASPRDGYNDTQY

J gene: TRBJ2-2
V gene: TRBV4-2
CDR3 protein: ASSQLKTSGGGGELF

J gene: TRBJ1-6
V gene: TRBV6-5
CDR3 protein: ASSYSRREDSPLH

J gene: TRBJ2-7
V gene: TRBV20-1
CDR3 protein: SARGAVRSSYEQY

J gene: TRBJ2-7
V gene: TRBV27
CDR3 protein: ASSQTGSGDYEQY

J gene: TRBJ2-4
V gene: TRBV20-1
CDR3 protein: SAVRGDKNIQY

J gene: TRBJ1-3
V gene: TRBV18
CDR3 protein: ASSPLPASSGNTIY

J gene: TRBJ1-2
V gene: TRBV11-3
CDR3 protein: ASSFQAQTNYGYT

J gene: TRBJ2-3
V gene: TRBV20-1
CDR3 protein: SASRRGTDTQY

J gene: TRBJ2-3
V gene: TRBV6-1
CDR3 protein: ASRSRDFLHEDTQY

J gene: TRBJ1-1
V gene: TRBV7-9
CDR3 protein: ASSWVGTEAF

J gene: TRBJ2-7
V gene: TRBV25-1
CDR3 protein: ASSRTLSYEQY

J gene: TRBJ1-2
V gene: TRBV7-2
CDR3 protein: AGYRTGYGYT

J gene: TRBJ2-5
V gene: TRBV9
CDR3 protein: ASSYRLETKETQY

J gene: TRBJ2-1
V gene: TRBV20-1
CDR3 protein: SARGQSRYNEQF

J gene: TRBJ2-4
V gene: TRBV25-1
CDR3 protein: ASSERGFNIQY